This entry lists 31 T cell receptor beta chains sequenced from one sample in a study of PD-L1 blockade in urothelial cancer. Produced via immunoSEQ multiplex PCR; TCRdb's table is partial and in-frame only. Among roughly 130,000 clones listed, around 84% were seen once. Described time point: pretreatment peripheral blood. The specimen comprised PBMCs, sampled around atezolizumab (anti-PD-L1) treatment. The source of these receptors is a man in his forties or fifties with urothelial cancer.

The chain has TRBV5-1 and TRBJ1-4, with 8 bases fitting TRBD1. After removal of 2 bases from V and 0 bases from J, the junction contained 3 bases not matched to a gene. Germline-derived CDR1 and CDR2 are SGHRS and YFSETQ. This CDR3 spans 16 amino acids. CDR3: CASSFGTGTTNEKLFF. The CDR3 DNA sequence: TGCGCCAGCAGCTTTGGGACAGGAACAACTAATGAAAAACTGTTTTTT.

The chain has TRBV27 and TRBJ2-2; TRBD1 agrees at 8 bases. Germline CDR1 MNHEY, CDR2 SMNVEV (reference sequence). The CDR3 runs 14 residues. Trimming at V came to 3 bases and at J to 4 bases, leaving 1 base not matched to a gene. CDR3 sequence reads: CASSLTGVTGELFF. The CDR3 nucleotides read TGTGCCAGCAGTTTGACAGGGGTCACCGGGGAGCTGTTTTTT.

The chain employs TRBV6-5 and TRBJ1-2; no clear D. Between the trimmed V and J ends, which lost 10 bases and 5 bases, there was a span of 20 bases. This CDR3 is built from 14 residues. Germline V CDR1 and CDR2: MNHEY, SVGAGI. The CDR3 loop reads CATRMRASSYGYTF. CDR3 bases: TGTGCCACCCGGATGCGGGCCTCCTCGTATGGCTACACCTTC.

The sample holds one count of this clone. This rearrangement joins TRBV5-1 to TRBJ2-6; 9 bases map to TRBD2. Germline CDR1 and CDR2: SGHRS and YFSETQ. Unmatched junction bases numbered 8, after V lost 0 bases and J lost 4 bases. The CDR3 is made up of 18 amino acids. This chain's CDR3 is CASSLVASGTPGANVLTF. The DNA for the CDR3 is TGCGCCAGCAGCTTGGTAGCTAGCGGGACGCCGGGGGCCAACGTCCTGACTTTC.

The rearrangement links TRBV7-9 to TRBJ2-1; weak D call: TRBD2 (5 bases). Germline V gives CDR1 SEHNR, CDR2 FQNEAQ (reference sequence). V lost 0 bases and J 3 bases, leaving 12 bases between the germline ends. The CDR3 totals 16 residues. The CDR3 is CASSLALGKGYNEQFF. The DNA for the CDR3 is TGTGCCAGCAGCTTAGCCCTCGGGAAGGGCTACAATGAGCAGTTCTTC.

The chain links TRBV6-4 to TRBJ2-1; 8 bases line up with TRBD2. V trimming: 3 bases; J trimming: 3 bases; junction bases outside the gene matches: 4. This CDR3 contains 15 residues. Germline V gene lookup returns CDR1 MRHNA and CDR2 SNTAGT. The CDR3 DNA is TGTGCCAGCAGTGATTCCGGGACTAGCTACAATGAGCAGTTCTTC. This translates into CASSDSGTSYNEQFF.

The CDR3 DNA reads TGTGCCAGCAGTGATCGAGGGACTAGCGGGATTTTCTACGAGCAGTACTTC. This encodes CASSDRGTSGIFYEQYF. V usage is TRBV27 and J usage is TRBJ2-7; 13 bases are shared with TRBD2. The ends lost 5 bases at V and 3 bases at J; junction bases unmatched: 10. The CDR3 length is 17 residues. CDR1 and CDR2 (germline): MNHEY, SMNVEV (reference sequence).

V is TRBV11-3 and J is TRBJ1-1, with TRBD1 matching 9 bases. This CDR3 has 13 amino acids. Germline CDR1 is SGHNT and CDR2 is YENEEA. The V and J ends lost 5 bases and 4 bases, in that order; junction bases with no gene match: 2. The DNA of the CDR3 is TGTGCCAGCAGCCAGACAGGGGGCACTGAAGCTTTCTTT. This encodes CASSQTGGTEAFF. Using reference TRBV11-3 and TRBJ1-1 for the parts outside the CDR3, the full variable domain is EAGVVQSPRYKIIEKKQPVAFWCNPISGHNTLYWYLQNLGQGPELLIRYENEEAVDDSQLPKDRFSAERLKGVDSTLKIQPAELGDSAVYLCASSQTGGTEAFFGQGTRLTVV.

The table lists this clone with a few counts. This chain connects TRBV14 to TRBJ2-2, with a possible D match to TRBD2 (6 bases). Germline CDR1 is SGHDN and CDR2 is FVKESK. With 11 bases removed from V and 6 bases from J, the gap between germline ends came to 19 bases. The CDR3 covers 14 residues. CDR3 coding DNA: TGTGCCCCTCGGGAAGGGACTGGGTCCGGGGAGCTGTTTTTT. This translates into CAPREGTGSGELFF.

The chain uses TRBV6-5 and TRBJ2-1, with a tentative D call TRBD2 (6 bases). V was pared by 7 bases and J by 5 bases, with 9 bases between. The CDR3 extends over 12 amino acids. Germline loops: CDR1 MNHEY, CDR2 SVGAGI. DNA for the CDR3: TGTGCCAGCATGGGGGGACACAATGAGCAGTTCTTC. Its protein product is CASMGGHNEQFF.

This clone showed up just once. The chain uses TRBV18 and TRBJ1-1; TRBD1 is a possible D gene (6 bases). The CDR3 covers 14 residues. V was shortened by 1 base and J by 5 bases, with 11 bases between the two germline ends. From germline, CDR1 is KGHSH and CDR2 LQKENI. DNA of the CDR3: TGTGCCAGCTCACCACAGGGGGTCGTGACTGAAGCTTTCTTT. It translates to CASSPQGVVTEAFF.

This clone has just one count. The V gene is TRBV18, the J gene TRBJ1-4; tentatively, D is TRBD1 (5 bases). Trimming took off 2 bases at V and 5 bases at J, with 15 bases between the two ends. Looked up from germline, CDR1 is KGHSH and CDR2 is LQKENI. This CDR3 region has 16 residues. CDR3 coding DNA: TGTGCCAGCTCACCAGGGCAGGGTAACGCCAATGAAAAACTGTTTTTT. Protein sequence: CASSPGQGNANEKLFF.

This clone was seen a few times. The chain recombines TRBV5-8 with TRBJ1-6; TRBD1 might be the D (6 bases). V gave up 0 bases and J gave up 8 bases, with 9 bases separating them. Germline V gene sequence: CDR1 SGHTS, CDR2 YDEGEE. CDR3 size: 14 residues. This chain's CDR3 is CASSLGQAHSPLHF. The DNA for the CDR3 is TGTGCCAGCAGCTTGGGACAGGCTCATTCACCCCTCCACTTT.

This clone occurred a few times. The genes are TRBV9 and TRBJ1-6, with a weak D call TRBD1 (5 bases). This CDR3 region has 12 residues. The V end lost 3 bases, the J end lost 11 bases, and 9 bases lay between the germline ends. Germline-derived CDR1 and CDR2 are SGDLS and YYNGEE. CDR3 in amino acids: CASSGGATPLHF. Written as DNA, the CDR3 is TGTGCCAGCAGCGGTGGGGCAACACCCCTCCACTTT.

This chain connects TRBV7-6 to TRBJ2-1, with 9 bases aligning to TRBD1. The CDR3 is 15 residues long. Germline assignment: CDR1 SGHVS and CDR2 FNYEAQ. The V and J ends lost 5 bases and 6 bases, in that order; junction bases with no gene match: 8. CDR3 sequence: CASSAGQGFGNEQFF. The CDR3 bases are TGTGCCAGCAGCGCCGGACAGGGGTTCGGCAATGAGCAGTTCTTC.

The J gene is TRBJ2-5, the V gene TRBV5-4; 14 bases are a match to TRBD2. Germline V CDR1 and CDR2: SGHNT, YYREEE (reference sequence). The length of the CDR3 is 15 residues. V lost 4 bases and J lost 4; bases outside the gene matches: 3. The CDR3 DNA sequence: TGTGCCAGCAGCCCTGGACTAGCGGGGGGAGAGACCCAGTACTTC. This sequence encodes CASSPGLAGGETQYF.

This clone is a singleton in its sample. The chain employs TRBV28 and TRBJ1-6, with D possibly matching TRBD1 (6 bases). Germline V lookup: CDR1 MDHEN, CDR2 SYDVKM. Deletions cut 6 bases from V and 8 bases from J, with 17 bases between. CDR3 length equals 15 residues. CDR3 nucleotide sequence: TGTGCCAGCAGAGAGGGGGGGCTGAGTGATTCACCCCTCCACTTT. It translates to CASREGGLSDSPLHF.

The chain has TRBV7-3 and TRBJ1-1; possibly TRBD1 for D (5 bases). The CDR3 has 14 residues. The germline V gene encodes CDR1 SGHTA and CDR2 FQGTGA. Trimming removed 5 bases at V and 3 bases at J, with 13 bases between. CDR3 DNA sequence: TGTGCCAGCAGCCCGGGCCGGGGGGACACTGAAGCTTTCTTT. This codes for CASSPGRGDTEAFF.

The chain joins TRBV7-9 to TRBJ2-1, with 8 bases lining up with TRBD2. Losses at the gene ends were 2 bases for V and 7 bases for J; bases not matched to a gene: 10. The CDR3 is 16 residues long. Germline loops: CDR1 SEHNR, CDR2 FQNEAQ (reference sequence). In DNA, the CDR3 is TGTGCCAGCAGCTTAATCGGGAGGGGCGCGGGTAATGAGCAGTTCTTC. This sequence encodes CASSLIGRGAGNEQFF. The full variable domain, with the rest looked up from reference TRBV7-9 and TRBJ2-1, is DTGVSQNPRHKITKRGQNVTFRCDPISEHNRLYWYRQTLGQGPEFLTYFQNEAQLEKSRLLSDRFSAERPKGSFSTLEIQRTEQGDSAMYLCASSLIGRGAGNEQFFGPGTRLTVL.

The V call is TRBV18, the J call TRBJ1-1; D is unresolved. Germline CDR1 KGHSH, CDR2 LQKENI. The V and J ends lost 8 bases and 1 base respectively, with 14 bases between them. The CDR3 has 14 amino acids. CDR3 bases: TGTGCCAGCGGTAAGGAGGTCAGGAACACTGAAGCTTTCTTT. This sequence encodes CASGKEVRNTEAFF.

In this sample, this clone turned up a few times. The rearrangement uses TRBV5-1 and TRBJ1-1; maybe TRBD1 (5 bases). The CDR3 length is 13 residues. Trimming took off 4 bases at V and 7 bases at J, with 14 bases between the two ends. The V gene's germline CDR1 is SGHRS and CDR2 YFSETQ. This CDR3 reads CASSLVGGNEAFF. The CDR3 DNA is TGCGCCAGCAGCCTCGTCGGGGGGAATGAAGCTTTCTTT.

Worth noting for this clone: This specimen includes other DNA sequences encoding the same CDR3. The CDR3 DNA is TGTGCCAGCAGTGAAGGCCGCGAGGCCTACGAGCAGTACTTC. It yields the protein CASSEGREAYEQYF. This rearrangement joins TRBV2 to TRBJ2-7; D is undetermined. V gave up 1 base and J gave up 2 bases, with 9 bases separating them. This CDR3 spans 14 amino acids. Germline lookup yields CDR1 SNHLY and CDR2 FYNNEI.

For the CDR3, the DNA is TGTGCCAGCTCACCACAGAGGTGGTTAAGGAGCACAGATACGCAGTATTTT. Protein product: CASSPQRWLRSTDTQYF. The chain links TRBV18 to TRBJ2-3; D remains unclear. The CDR3 is 17 residues long. V shed 1 base and J shed 0 bases, with 14 bases lying between them. Per germline, CDR1 KGHSH and CDR2 LQKENI.

The chain recombines TRBV28 with TRBJ1-6; TRBD1 aligns across 7 bases. Germline V gene sequence: CDR1 MDHEN, CDR2 SYDVKM. J lost 5 bases, V lost 3 bases, and 7 bases had no gene match. This CDR3 is 16 amino acids long. CDR3 sequence (DNA): TGTGCCAGCAGTTTCCCTTCGACAGGGAATAATTCACCCCTCCACTTT. This encodes CASSFPSTGNNSPLHF. The full variable domain, its missing parts supplied by reference TRBV28 and TRBJ1-6, is DVKVTQSSRYLVKRTGEKVFLECVQDMDHENMFWYRQDPGLGLRLIYFSYDVKMKEKGDIPEGYSVSREKKERFSLILESASTNQTSMYLCASSFPSTGNNSPLHFGNGTRLTVT.

This chain's CDR3 is CASSLGGTGASPLHF. For the CDR3, the DNA is TGCGCCAGCAGCTTGGGGGGGACAGGGGCTTCACCCCTCCACTTT. The chain uses TRBV5-1 and TRBJ1-6; 10 positions agree with TRBD1. CDR1 and CDR2 from the germline V gene are SGHRS and YFSETQ. CDR3 size: 15 residues. J was trimmed by 9 bases and V by 0 bases; bases with no gene match: 3.

The rearrangement links TRBV7-9 to TRBJ1-5; the match to TRBD1 covers 8 bases. Germline V gene sequence: CDR1 SEHNR, CDR2 FQNEAQ (reference sequence). The CDR3 totals 14 residues. V was pared by 6 bases and J by 4 bases, with 5 bases of the junction left unmatched. The CDR3 coding sequence is TGTGCCAGCAGTCCGGGGACAGGAAATCAGCCCCAGCATTTT. Its translation is CASSPGTGNQPQHF.

This chain links TRBV5-1 with TRBJ2-5; a weak D match, TRBD1 (5 bases). This CDR3 contains 14 residues. Germline CDR1 reads SGHRS; CDR2 reads YFSETQ. Trimming shortened V by 3 bases and J by 4 bases, and 13 bases separated the two germline ends. CDR3 region: CASSSPDSGETQYF. CDR3 nucleotides: TGCGCCAGCAGCTCACCCGACAGTGGAGAGACCCAGTACTTC.

This clone was recorded a few times. The chain links TRBV10-3 to TRBJ2-7; the D gene is possibly TRBD1 (6 bases). V was cut by 0 bases and J by 0 bases, with 12 bases left in between. The CDR3 contains 16 residues. Per the germline V gene, CDR1 is ENHRY and CDR2 is SYGVKD. CDR3 protein: CAISESGASSSYEQYF. DNA of the CDR3: TGTGCCATCAGTGAGTCGGGGGCATCGAGCTCCTACGAGCAGTACTTC.

There are a few counts of this clone. This chain joins TRBV7-9 and TRBJ1-6, with a possible D match to TRBD1 (6 bases). In germline, CDR1 is SEHNR, CDR2 FQNEAQ (reference sequence). Between the trimmed V and J ends, which lost 5 bases and 7 bases, there was a span of 15 bases. This CDR3 is built from 15 residues. The DNA of the CDR3 is TGTGCCAGCAGCGTTGACGGGACAAGGAATTCACCCCTCCACTTT. This translates into CASSVDGTRNSPLHF.

This clone was seen once. The rearrangement links TRBV9 to TRBJ2-5; TRBD2 aligns across 9 bases. Germline V gene lookup returns CDR1 SGDLS and CDR2 YYNGEE. This CDR3 is built from 18 residues. J gave up 4 bases and V 0 bases, and 13 bases lay outside the gene matches. The CDR3 DNA sequence: TGTGCCAGCAGCGTAGAGGGGTTTAGCGGGAGAAGCGGAGAGACCCAGTACTTC. It codes for CASSVEGFSGRSGETQYF.

The chain links TRBV18 to TRBJ1-6, with D tentatively TRBD1 (5 bases). The CDR3 is 14 amino acids. CDR1 and CDR2 (germline): KGHSH, LQKENI. Trimming removed 4 bases from V and 8 bases from J, with 12 bases in between. The CDR3 reads CASSLYTTDSPLHF. Here the CDR3 DNA reads TGTGCCAGCTCACTCTATACGACAGATTCACCCCTCCACTTT.